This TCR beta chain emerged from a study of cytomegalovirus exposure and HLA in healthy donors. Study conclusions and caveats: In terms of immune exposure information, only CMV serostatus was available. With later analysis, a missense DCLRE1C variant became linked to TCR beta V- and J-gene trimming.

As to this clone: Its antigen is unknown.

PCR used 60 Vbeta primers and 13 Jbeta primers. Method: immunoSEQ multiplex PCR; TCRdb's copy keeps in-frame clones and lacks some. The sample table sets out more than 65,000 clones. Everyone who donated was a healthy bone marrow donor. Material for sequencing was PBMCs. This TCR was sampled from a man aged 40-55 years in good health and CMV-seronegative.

CDR3 coding DNA: TGTGCCACCAGCAGAGTGGGGGGAGATGGCTACACCTTC. Protein sequence: CATSRVGGDGYTF. The chain employs TRBV15 and TRBJ1-2, with a tentative D call TRBD1 (5 bases). V was trimmed by 1 base and J by 6 bases, leaving 9 bases between them. The germline CDR1 and CDR2 sequences are LNHNV and YYDKDF (reference sequence). The CDR3 is 13 amino acids.